These T cell receptor beta chains were read from a single sample in a study of cytomegalovirus exposure and HLA in healthy donors. Profiling relied on immunoSEQ multiplex PCR, and the TCRdb table lists in-frame clones only, not all of them. This table holds 100,000 or so clones, nearly 85% found once. The source material was PBMCs. The receptors were sampled from a man aged 18 to 30 in good health and CMV-seronegative. The CDR3 runs from the conserved cysteine through the conserved F or W. The D gene is left open where the match is weak. Only part of the rows carry a size: once, few, many, or a class if the clone is expanded.

>TRBD1|-|TRBJ1-2|15|TRBV7-3
CASSLEGQSNYGYTF
TGTGCCAGCAGCCTCGAGGGACAGAGTAACTATGGCTACACCTTC
>TRBD1|-|TRBJ1-2|14|TRBV5-1
CASSLDGTEYGYTF
TGCGCCAGCAGCTTGGATGGGACAGAATATGGCTACACCTTC
>-|-|TRBJ2-7|13|TRBV5-6
CASSSAGSYEQYF
TGTGCCAGCAGCTCTGCAGGTAGCTACGAGCAGTACTTC
>-|once|TRBJ2-3|13|TRBV6-4
CASSDSIVSTQYF
TGTGCCAGCAGTGACTCGATAGTTTCGACGCAGTATTTT
>TRBD1|-|TRBJ2-7|13|TRBV6-5
CASSYSDRYEQYF
TGTGCCAGCAGTTACTCGGACAGGTACGAGCAGTACTTC
>TRBD2|-|TRBJ2-5|17|TRBV5-6
CASSLVTSGRAEKTQYF
TGTGCCAGCAGCTTGGTCACTAGCGGGAGGGCCGAGAAGACCCAGTACTTC
>TRBD2|-|TRBJ2-3|16|TRBV6-6
CASSYGSGGGTDTQYF
TGTGCCAGCAGTTACGGTTCGGGAGGTGGCACAGATACGCAGTATTTT
>-|-|TRBJ2-1|13|TRBV10-2
CASNSGQYNEQFF
TGCGCCAGCAACTCAGGACAATACAATGAGCAGTTCTTC
>-|-|TRBJ2-1|19|TRBV19
CASSIDLLARYGSYNEQFF
TGTGCCAGTAGTATAGATCTTCTGGCTAGGTATGGCTCCTACAATGAGCAGTTCTTC
>-|-|TRBJ2-7|11|TRBV11-2
CASSQISEQYF
TGTGCCAGCTCCCAAATCAGCGAGCAGTACTTC
>-|once|TRBJ2-5|17|TRBV19
CASSVQDSSRLQETQYF
TGTGCCAGTAGTGTTCAGGACTCCTCTCGCCTACAAGAGACCCAGTACTTC
>-|few|TRBJ1-1|14|TRBV27
CASSDRRSNTEAFF
TGTGCCAGCAGCGACAGACGATCAAACACTGAAGCTTTCTTT
>TRBD2|-|TRBJ2-7|16|TRBV11-1
CASSPPSGRSLYEQYF
TGTGCCAGCAGCCCCCCCAGCGGGAGGTCCCTCTACGAGCAGTACTTC
>TRBD1|-|TRBJ2-7|14|TRBV29-1
CSVSPGQRPYEQYF
TGCAGCGTATCACCGGGACAGAGACCCTACGAGCAGTACTTC
>TRBD1|-|TRBJ1-1|13|TRBV19
CASKGQGNTEAFF
TGTGCCAGTAAGGGACAGGGGAACACTGAAGCTTTCTTT
>TRBD1|-|TRBJ1-1|14|TRBV27
CASSLTGLNTEAFF
TGTGCCAGCAGTTTGACAGGGCTGAACACTGAAGCTTTCTTT
>-|-|TRBJ1-6|13|TRBV14
CASSSQGYSPLHF
TGTGCCAGCAGCTCTCAGGGTTATTCACCCCTCCACTTT
>TRBD2|-|TRBJ2-3|16|TRBV5-4
CASSPGRGSRADTQYF
TGTGCCAGCAGTCCCGGGAGGGGGAGTCGGGCAGATACGCAGTATTTT
>TRBD1|-|TRBJ1-4|14|TRBV7-9
CASSLIQGVEKLFF
TGTGCCAGCAGCTTAATACAGGGGGTTGAAAAACTGTTTTTT
>-|-|TRBJ2-1|15|TRBV7-9
CASSLAGAGKDEQFF
TGTGCCAGCAGCTTAGCAGGGGCGGGGAAAGATGAGCAGTTCTTC
>-|-|TRBJ2-7|15|TRBV4-3
CASSQDAGQTYEQYF
TGCGCCAGCAGCCAAGATGCCGGACAAACCTACGAGCAGTACTTC
>TRBD2|-|TRBJ2-5|16|TRBV9
CASSARGGTTQETQYF
TGTGCCAGCAGCGCGCGGGGGGGGACTACCCAAGAGACCCAGTACTTC
>TRBD1|-|TRBJ2-7|14|TRBV28
CASRQQGAPYEQYF
TGTGCCAGCAGGCAACAGGGGGCGCCTTACGAGCAGTACTTC
>TRBD1|-|TRBJ2-7|13|TRBV7-6
CASSLGGGTGQYF
TGTGCCAGCAGCTTAGGAGGGGGGACAGGGCAGTACTTC
>-|-|TRBJ2-1|15|TRBV10-2
CASSKGQGDYNEQFF
TGCGCCAGCAGTAAGGGACAAGGAGACTACAATGAGCAGTTCTTC
>-|-|TRBJ2-7|14|TRBV7-9
CSSSLGSGAYEQYF
TGTTCCAGCAGCTTAGGATCAGGGGCCTACGAGCAGTACTTC
>-|-|TRBJ2-7|16|TRBV28
CASSLPLGEKSYEQYF
TGTGCCAGCAGTTTACCCCTCGGGGAAAAAAGCTACGAGCAGTACTTC
>-|-|TRBJ2-4|15|TRBV6-4
CASSSDAEGGNIQYF
TGTGCCAGCAGTTCGGACGCCGAGGGCGGAAACATTCAGTACTTC
>-|-|TRBJ1-3|15|TRBV10-3
CAIRPTGGSGNTIYF
TGTGCCATCCGTCCCACGGGGGGGTCGGGAAACACCATATATTTT
>-|-|TRBJ2-7|14|TRBV28
CASFGAGQYYEQYF
TGTGCCAGCTTCGGAGCAGGACAATACTACGAGCAGTACTTC
>-|-|TRBJ2-7|15|TRBV11-2
CASSSTGTAPGEQYF
TGTGCCAGCAGCTCCACAGGGACCGCGCCGGGTGAGCAGTACTTC
>-|few|TRBJ1-1|14|TRBV7-3
CASSFSYGDTEAFF
TGTGCCAGCAGCTTCTCTTACGGGGACACTGAAGCTTTCTTT
>TRBD2|once|TRBJ2-5|13|TRBV7-2
CASSLGLAETQYF
TGTGCCAGCAGCTTGGGACTAGCAGAGACCCAGTACTTC
>TRBD1|-|TRBJ1-2|15|TRBV7-9
CASSGNLDRGDGYTF
TGTGCCAGCAGCGGAAACCTCGACAGGGGGGATGGCTACACCTTC
>-|-|TRBJ1-5|14|TRBV30
CAWKPKYSNQPQHF
TGTGCCTGGAAGCCCAAGTATAGCAATCAGCCCCAGCATTTT
>-|-|TRBJ2-1|16|TRBV5-4
CASSSAVAAAYNEQFF
TGTGCCAGCAGCTCGGCGGTGGCCGCGGCCTACAATGAGCAGTTCTTC
>-|-|TRBJ1-4|15|TRBV19
CASNPRSATNEKLFF
TGTGCCAGTAACCCCCGGTCTGCAACTAATGAAAAACTGTTTTTT
>-|-|TRBJ2-7|13|TRBV12-5
CASGLGRAYEQYF
TGTGCTAGTGGTTTGGGCCGGGCCTACGAGCAGTACTTC
>TRBD1|-|TRBJ2-7|14|TRBV18
CASSVDRGVFEQYF
TGTGCCAGCTCAGTTGACAGGGGCGTCTTCGAGCAGTACTTC
>-|-|TRBJ2-4|17|TRBV4-1
CASSHFSQTGNKNIQYF
TGCGCCAGCAGCCACTTCTCTCAGACAGGCAACAAAAACATTCAGTACTTC
>-|-|TRBJ1-1|16|TRBV7-8
CASSPLWGGAGTEAFF
TGTGCCAGCAGCCCCCTTTGGGGAGGGGCGGGCACTGAAGCTTTCTTT
>-|-|TRBJ1-1|13|TRBV19
CASSIARDTEAFF
TGTGCCAGTAGTATTGCCAGGGACACTGAAGCTTTCTTT
>TRBD1|-|TRBJ1-5|14|TRBV2
CASSGDRGYQPQHF
TGTGCCAGCAGCGGGGACAGGGGATATCAGCCCCAGCATTTT
>-|-|TRBJ2-7|12|TRBV21-1
CASTYGGGEQYF
TGTGCCAGCACCTACGGGGGGGGCGAGCAGTACTTC
>TRBD1|-|TRBJ2-5|16|TRBV27
CASSLSAGGDRKTQYF
TGTGCCAGCAGTTTATCCGCAGGGGGAGATAGAAAGACCCAGTACTTC
>-|-|TRBJ1-3|16|TRBV5-6
CASSFRNGHSGNTIYF
TGTGCCAGCAGCTTTAGAAACGGACACTCTGGAAACACCATATATTTT
>TRBD1|-|TRBJ2-1|14|TRBV5-1
CASSSWGQVGEQFF
TGCGCCAGCAGCTCATGGGGACAGGTGGGTGAGCAGTTCTTC
>-|-|TRBJ2-7|18|TRBV11-2
CASSLDPLGGIISYEQYF
TGTGCCAGCAGCTTAGATCCGCTAGGCGGGATCATCTCCTACGAGCAGTACTTC
>-|-|TRBJ1-4|14|TRBV19
CASSRQAIDEKLFF
TGTGCCAGTAGTAGGCAGGCAATAGATGAAAAACTGTTTTTT
>TRBD2|once|TRBJ2-1|16|TRBV28
CASSSNSGGAGNEQFF
TGTGCCAGCAGTTCCAATAGCGGGGGAGCTGGGAATGAGCAGTTCTTC
>-|-|TRBJ1-2|12|TRBV25-1
CASKAGVEGYTF
TGTGCCAGCAAGGCAGGGGTCGAGGGCTACACCTTC
>TRBD1|-|TRBJ1-5|14|TRBV9
CASNTGAGNQPQHF
TGTGCCAGCAACACAGGGGCAGGCAATCAGCCCCAGCATTTT
>-|-|TRBJ2-2|15|TRBV7-3
CASSLSKADTGELFF
TGTGCCAGCAGCTTATCCAAGGCGGACACCGGGGAGCTGTTTTTT
>-|once|TRBJ1-2|15|TRBV27
CASSLSKGGSTGYTF
TGTGCCAGCAGTTTATCGAAAGGCGGGTCGACGGGCTACACCTTC
>-|few|TRBJ2-3|15|TRBV5-1
CASSLRTIDTDTQYF
TGCGCCAGCAGCTTGCGAACTATAGACACAGATACGCAGTATTTT